The 15 T cell receptor beta chains below come from one sample, sequenced in a study of CD8+ T cells in alopecia areata. Extraction of RNA preceded its reverse transcription into cDNA, which served as the sequencing template. The table came from immunoSEQ multiplex PCR; TCRdb's copy has only in-frame clones and leaves some out. Of 130,000 to 150,000 clones listed, roughly 46% are singletons. This sample comprised CD4+ T cells sorted from blood, obtained at week 0. The receptors shown here come from a human donor with alopecia areata.

V gene TRBV7-2 combines with J gene TRBJ2-5; TRBD2 matches 7 bases. The CDR3 contains 17 residues. J lost 5 bases, V lost 1 base, and 13 bases had no gene match. The V gene's germline CDR1 is SGHTA and CDR2 FQGNSA. DNA of the CDR3: TGTGCCAGCAGCTTAGATAGGCCGGTGGGAGGGATGGAGACCCAGTACTTC. This codes for CASSLDRPVGGMETQYF.

The CDR3 DNA is TGTGCCAGCAGCTTAACTAACACTGAAGCTTTCTTT. It specifies CASSLTNTEAFF. This chain connects TRBV7-2 to TRBJ1-1; unclear D gene. From germline, CDR1 is SGHTA and CDR2 FQGNSA. The CDR3 length is 12 residues. V was shortened by 2 bases and J by 2 bases, with 3 bases between the two germline ends.

The V call is TRBV5-1, the J call TRBJ2-1; TRBD2 matches at 8 bases. The CDR3 spans 15 residues. The junction had 12 bases not matched to a gene; V was cut back by 4 bases and J by 9 bases. Germline V CDR1 and CDR2: SGHRS, YFSETQ. The CDR3 DNA sequence: TGCGCCAGCAGCACCCGACTAGCGACGTCGGGTGAGCAGTTCTTC. Amino acids: CASSTRLATSGEQFF.

The rearrangement links TRBV6-6 to TRBJ1-1; D possibly corresponds to TRBD1 (6 bases). Per the germline V gene, CDR1 is MNHNY and CDR2 is SVGAGI (reference sequence). This CDR3 has 14 residues. V shed 6 bases and J shed 1 base, with 12 bases lying between them. The CDR3 spells CASSRQERNTEAFF. Here the CDR3 DNA reads TGTGCCAGCAGCCGACAGGAGCGGAACACTGAAGCTTTCTTT.

The gene calls are TRBV6-1 and TRBJ1-5, with 9 bases lining up with TRBD1. The CDR3 sequence is 17 residues long. J lost 4 bases, V lost 2 bases, and 9 bases had no gene match. Germline lookup yields CDR1 MNHNS and CDR2 SASEGT. CDR3 coding DNA: TGTGCCAGCAGTGAATTAAAGGGGACAGGGTCTAATCAGCCCCAGCATTTT. Its protein is CASSELKGTGSNQPQHF.

The chain recombines TRBV5-1 with TRBJ2-1; the match to TRBD2 covers 9 bases. CDR3 length: 19 amino acids. From germline, CDR1 is SGHRS and CDR2 YFSETQ. The J segment lost 5 bases and the V segment lost 4 bases, leaving 19 bases of the junction unmatched. CDR3 in amino acids: CASSPGLATSPSGNNEQFF. CDR3 coding DNA: TGCGCCAGCAGCCCCGGACTAGCGACCTCCCCCTCGGGAAACAATGAGCAGTTCTTC.

In DNA, the CDR3 is TGTGCCAGCAGCTGGATGGGTCAGGGTGAGCAGTTCTTC. It codes for CASSWMGQGEQFF. This chain connects TRBV14 to TRBJ2-1, with D perhaps matching TRBD1 (5 bases). Germline loops: CDR1 SGHDN, CDR2 FVKESK. The CDR3 has 13 residues. V was cut by 5 bases and J by 9 bases, with 14 bases left in between.

The chain is built from TRBV15 and TRBJ2-3; 7 nucleotides agree with TRBD2. The CDR3 spans 15 residues. V was clipped by 5 bases and J by 1 base; unmatched bases: 6. Germline loops: CDR1 LNHNV, CDR2 YYDKDF (reference sequence). The CDR3 region is CATSGRASGTDTQYF. As DNA, the CDR3 is TGTGCCACCAGCGGGAGGGCTAGCGGCACAGATACGCAGTATTTT.

The chain combines TRBV5-1 with TRBJ2-1; no reliable D call. The CDR3 sequence is 11 residues long. Germline V gives CDR1 SGHRS, CDR2 YFSETQ. V was pared by 3 bases and J by 3 bases, with 1 base between. CDR3 residues: CASSYYNEQFF. The CDR3 region has the DNA TGCGCCAGCAGCTACTACAATGAGCAGTTCTTC. The full variable domain, completed using reference TRBV5-1 and TRBJ2-1, is KAGVTQTPRYLIKTRGQQVTLSCSPISGHRSVSWYQQTPGQGLQFLFEYFSETQRNKGNFPGRFSGRQFSNSRSEMNVSTLELGDSALYLCASSYYNEQFFGPGTRLTVL.

This clone was observed many times. The chain links TRBV7-2 to TRBJ2-3; no reliable D call. With 9 bases removed from V and 1 base from J, the gap between germline ends came to 2 bases. Germline CDR1 is SGHTA and CDR2 is FQGNSA. The CDR3 totals 10 residues. The CDR3 sequence is CASGTDTQYF. CDR3 DNA: TGTGCCAGTGGCACAGATACGCAGTATTTT.

The CDR3 nucleotides read TGTGCCTGGAGTTTACAGGGGTGGCGCACAGATACGCAGTATTTT. Its protein product is CAWSLQGWRTDTQYF. The chain links TRBV30 to TRBJ2-3; 7 bases map to TRBD1. J was trimmed by 1 base and V by 2 bases; bases with no gene match: 6. Germline V gene sequence: CDR1 GTSNPN, CDR2 SVGIG (reference sequence). The CDR3 is 15 residues long. The full variable domain, rest sourced from reference TRBV30 and TRBJ2-3, is SQTIHQWPATLVQPVGSPLSLECTVEGTSNPNLYWYRQAAGRGLQLLFYSVGIGQISSEVPQNLSASRPQDRQFILSSKKLLLSDSGFYLCAWSLQGWRTDTQYFGPGTRLTVL.

This clone was counted only a few times. This chain connects TRBV29-1 to TRBJ1-2; maybe TRBD1 (5 bases). V lost 4 bases to trimming and J lost 4 bases, with 16 bases between them. Germline assignment: CDR1 SQVTM and CDR2 ANQGSEA. The CDR3 is 14 residues long. CDR3 sequence: CSVVQRGRSYGYTF. The CDR3, as DNA: TGCAGCGTTGTTCAACGGGGCAGATCCTATGGCTACACCTTC.

This chain connects TRBV29-1 to TRBJ2-7; 7 nucleotides agree with TRBD2. The CDR3 has 15 amino acids. V was pared by 6 bases and J by 2 bases, with 13 bases of the junction left unmatched. CDR1 is SQVTM and CDR2 is ANQGSEA in the germline V gene. CDR3 loop: CSVGVGGSSTYEQYF. The DNA for the CDR3 is TGCAGCGTAGGAGTAGGCGGGAGCTCCACCTACGAGCAGTACTTC.

This sequence joins TRBV29-1 and TRBJ1-1; D gene ambiguous. The germline V and J ends were trimmed by 5 bases and 0 bases, with 10 bases remaining between them. CDR1 is SQVTM, CDR2 ANQGSEA, per germline. This CDR3 comprises 13 residues. The CDR3 spells CSVLSGMNTEAFF. CDR3 sequence (DNA): TGCAGCGTTCTTTCTGGCATGAACACTGAAGCTTTCTTT.

V and J are TRBV4-1 and TRBJ2-1; D unresolved. Germline loops: CDR1 MGHRA, CDR2 YSYEKL. Trimming cost V 0 bases and J 2 bases, with 11 bases left between them. The CDR3 extends over 16 amino acids. The CDR3 DNA is TGCGCCAGCAGCCAAGAGATCGCAGCGACCTACAATGAGCAGTTCTTC. Its protein is CASSQEIAATYNEQFF.